This T cell receptor (beta chain) was found in a study of T cells in Graves' hyperthyroidism and ophthalmopathy. Thyroid ultrasound and orbital computed tomography, with clinical symptoms and serum thyroxine and TRAb, informed diagnoses. The CDR3 length is 14 residues. Germline CDR1 reads MNHNS; CDR2 reads SASEGT. V lost 1 base, J lost 0 bases, and 0 bases stayed unmatched. Amplification targeted TCR beta CDR3 regions from RNA transcripts. HTBI primers were employed in a first-round RT-PCR of the TCR CDR3. TCRdb passed the multiplex PCR reads through MiXCR, listing each CDR3 protein once. The sample consists of about 410,000 distinct CDR3 sequences, about 14% of them appearing once. The sample holds many counts of this clonotype.

This clonotype was obtained from a man aged 18 to 30 with Graves' ophthalmopathy. Input material: blood. The chain carries TRBV6-1 and TRBJ2-7; the match to TRBD1 covers 7 bases. This CDR3 reads CASSEGDSSYEQYF. In DNA, the CDR3 is TGTGCCAGCAGTGAAGGGGACAGCTCCTACGAGCAGTACTTC.